This T cell receptor (beta chain) derives from a study of Ad26.COV2.S vaccination and SARS-CoV-2 variants. Treatment specified: 15 to 20 received Ad26.COV2.S at low or high dose, single or two shots; several received placebo; per-sample allocation not given. Day 63 after the first vaccine or placebo injection was the time point for sampling. The repertoire was sequenced with immunoSEQ multiplex PCR; TCRdb's copy has only in-frame clones and lacks some. The sample holds about 350,000 clones; roughly 85% are singletons and the top ten take about 3.3%. The V gene's germline CDR1 is MNHEY and CDR2 SMNVEV (reference sequence). The J segment lost 2 bases and the V segment lost 3 bases, leaving 13 bases of the junction unmatched. The CDR3 consists of 18 residues.

This receptor was taken from a person between 18 and 60 years old who received the Ad26.COV2.S COVID-19 vaccine or a placebo. The sample was peripheral blood, taken in a trial of Ad26.COV2.S vaccine versus placebo. V is TRBV27 and J is TRBJ2-7; 10 bases match TRBD2. The DNA of the CDR3 is TGTGCCAGCAGTTTTCTCCGGGATACTAGCGGGATTACCTACGAGCAGTACTTC. Its protein is CASSFLRDTSGITYEQYF.